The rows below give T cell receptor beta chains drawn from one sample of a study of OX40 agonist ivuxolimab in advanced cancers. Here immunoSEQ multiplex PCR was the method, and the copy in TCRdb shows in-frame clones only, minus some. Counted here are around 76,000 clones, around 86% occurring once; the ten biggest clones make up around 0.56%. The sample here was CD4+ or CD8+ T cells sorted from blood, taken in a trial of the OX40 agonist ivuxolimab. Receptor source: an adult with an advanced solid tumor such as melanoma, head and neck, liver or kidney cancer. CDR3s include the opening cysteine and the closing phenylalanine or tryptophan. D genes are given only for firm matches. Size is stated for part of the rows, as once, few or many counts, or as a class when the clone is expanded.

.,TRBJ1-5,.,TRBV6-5,TGTGCCAGCAGCCGGGGGGGGGCGGATCAGCCCCAGCATTTT,CASSRGGADQPQHF
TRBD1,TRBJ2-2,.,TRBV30,TGTGCCTGGAGTGCCCACAGGGGCGGGGAGCTGTTTTTT,CAWSAHRGGELFF
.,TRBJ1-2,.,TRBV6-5,TGTGCCAGCAGTATGCCGGGTCCCCGAAAGGGCTACACCTTC,CASSMPGPRKGYTF
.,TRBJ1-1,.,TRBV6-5,TGTGCCAGCGCTGGGACGGGCCGCGCCGAAGCTTTCTTT,CASAGTGRAEAFF
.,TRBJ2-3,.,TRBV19,TGTGCCAGTAGTATAGGGGAAGGACTCTTAGATACGCAGTATTTT,CASSIGEGLLDTQYF
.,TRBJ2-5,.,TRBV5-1,TGCGCCAGCAGCTCCCGGGACGGCCAAGAGACCCAGTACTTC,CASSSRDGQETQYF
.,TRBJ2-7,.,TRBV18,TGTGCCAGCTCACCATCGGCCAGGTACGAGCAGTACTTC,CASSPSARYEQYF
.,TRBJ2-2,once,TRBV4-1,TGCGCCAGCAGCCGAATCCCTAAGGGGACACAAGGAGGGACCGGGGAGCTGTTTTTT,CASSRIPKGTQGGTGELFF
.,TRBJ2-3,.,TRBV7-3,TGTGCCAGCAGCTTAACGTCCGGGGGCAAAACGCAGTATTTT,CASSLTSGGKTQYF
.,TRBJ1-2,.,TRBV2,TGTGCCAGCAGTGAGGGAATACAGAACTATGGCTACACCTTC,CASSEGIQNYGYTF
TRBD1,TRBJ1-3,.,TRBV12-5,TGTGCTAGTGGTATGGGACAGCCCGGTTCCTCTGGAAACACCATATATTTT,CASGMGQPGSSGNTIYF
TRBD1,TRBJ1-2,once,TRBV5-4,TGTGCCAGCAGCCCTTCGGGCACAGGGGGCTATGGCTACACCTTC,CASSPSGTGGYGYTF
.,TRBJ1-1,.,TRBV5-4,TGTGCCAGCAGCTTGGCACCGTGGGAGATTTTGATTGGGGGAGCTTTCTTT,CASSLAPWEILIGGAFF
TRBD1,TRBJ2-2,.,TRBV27,TGTGCCACCAGGACAGGGACCGGGGAGCTGTTTTTT,CATRTGTGELFF
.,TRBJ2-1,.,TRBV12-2,TGTGCAAGTCGCTCCGATCTTGGAGCGGGGGGGCGGTCCTACAATGAGCAGTTCTTC,CASRSDLGAGGRSYNEQFF
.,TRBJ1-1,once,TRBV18,TGTGCCAGCTCACAAGCCCGCTCGGGTACTGAAGCTTTCTTT,CASSQARSGTEAFF
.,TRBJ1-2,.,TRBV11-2,TGTGCCAGCAGACCGGGGGCAGCCCCTGGCAGGAGCTACACCTTC,CASRPGAAPGRSYTF
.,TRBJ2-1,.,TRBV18,TGTGCCAGCTCCCCCCTACAGGGACGGGATGAGCAGTTCTTC,CASSPLQGRDEQFF
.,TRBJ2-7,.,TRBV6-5,TGTGCCAGCGGATTCAGTACTATCTCCTACGAGCAGTACTTC,CASGFSTISYEQYF
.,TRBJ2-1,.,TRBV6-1,TGTGCCATCAGTAGGGGGAGCTCCTACAATGAGCAGTTCTTC,CAISRGSSYNEQFF
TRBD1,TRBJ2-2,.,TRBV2,TGTGCCAGCAGAGGGGGCCCCCCGAACACCGGGGAGCTGTTTTTT,CASRGGPPNTGELFF
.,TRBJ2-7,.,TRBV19,TGTGCCAGTAGGGACGGGTTTTTACGGACCTACGAGCAGTACTTC,CASRDGFLRTYEQYF
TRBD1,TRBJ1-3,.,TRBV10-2,TGCGCCAGCAGAGAAATGGGACAGCGGGACTCTGGAAACACCATATATTTT,CASREMGQRDSGNTIYF
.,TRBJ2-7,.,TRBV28,TGTGCCAGCCTGGGTGCCACGAGCTCCTACGAGCAGTACTTC,CASLGATSSYEQYF
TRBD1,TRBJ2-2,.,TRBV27,TGTGCCAGCAGTATTTACAGGGGATTAGGGACCGGGGAGCTGTTTTTT,CASSIYRGLGTGELFF
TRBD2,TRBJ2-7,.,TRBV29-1,TGCAGCGCGCTTCTAGCGGACCGCTACGAGCAGTACTTC,CSALLADRYEQYF